This is a list of T cell receptor beta chains from one sample in a study of OX40 agonist ivuxolimab in advanced cancers. Assay used: immunoSEQ multiplex PCR; TCRdb lists only in-frame clones, some missing. The repertoire holds about 80,000 clones, roughly 91% seen once, with 13% in the top ten. The material was CD4+ or CD8+ T cells sorted from blood, obtained in a trial of the OX40 agonist ivuxolimab. The receptors stem from an adult with an advanced solid tumor such as melanoma, head and neck, liver or kidney cancer. The CDR3 runs from the conserved cysteine through the conserved F or W. Fields, in order: D gene, V gene, clone size, J gene, CDR3 DNA, CDR3 protein. A D gene is named only where the DNA matches it firmly. Size is stated for part of the rows, as once, few or many counts, or as a class when the clone is expanded.

NA	TRBV6-5	NA	TRBJ2-7	TGTGCCAGCAGTTACTCCCGACCAGGTTACGAGCAGTACTTC	CASSYSRPGYEQYF
TRBD2	TRBV7-9	NA	TRBJ2-2	TGTGCCAGCAGATCATGGCGGGAGGGCACCGGGGAGCTGTTTTTT	CASRSWREGTGELFF
NA	TRBV18	NA	TRBJ2-1	TGTGCCAGCTGTCGGGTTCGGGTCCTAAATGAGCAGTTCTTC	CASCRVRVLNEQFF
TRBD1	TRBV6-6	NA	TRBJ2-7	TGTGCCAGCAGTTACTTACAGGGGGCCCACGAGCAGTACTTC	CASSYLQGAHEQYF
NA	TRBV11-2	NA	TRBJ2-7	TGTGCCAGCAGCCTAACCCAGGGGCCCTACGAGCAGTACTTC	CASSLTQGPYEQYF
NA	TRBV10-1	NA	TRBJ1-2	TGCGCCAGCAGTGAAACGGGGCTGTATGGCTACACCTTC	CASSETGLYGYTF
NA	TRBV5-6	NA	TRBJ1-3	TGTGCCAGCAGCTTCTTGGAGGGGGTCCCTGGAAACACCATATATTTT	CASSFLEGVPGNTIYF
NA	TRBV12-5	NA	TRBJ2-7	TGTGCTAGTGGTTTGGTACCATCCAGCGCCTACGAGCAGTACTTC	CASGLVPSSAYEQYF
NA	TRBV6-5	NA	TRBJ2-7	TGTGCCAGCAGTTCCACAGGGTCCCAGCAGTACTTC	CASSSTGSQQYF
NA	TRBV10-3	NA	TRBJ2-1	TGTGCCAGCAGTTACGGCAGAAACAATGAGCAGTTCTTC	CASSYGRNNEQFF
NA	TRBV27	NA	TRBJ2-7	TGTGCCAGCAGGGTACTACCGGGACGAATATACGAGCAGTACTTC	CASRVLPGRIYEQYF
TRBD1	TRBV19	NA	TRBJ1-1	TGTGCCAGTACCTGGACAGGGGAGGGGGCTGAAGCTTTCTTT	CASTWTGEGAEAFF
NA	TRBV5-1	NA	TRBJ1-2	TGCGCCAGCAGCTCGGTTGGCATTAACTATGGCTACACCTTC	CASSSVGINYGYTF
NA	TRBV29-1	NA	TRBJ2-1	TGCAGCGTTGAACGGCCGGAGGACGGCCTGGATGAGCAGTTCTTC	CSVERPEDGLDEQFF
TRBD1	TRBV28	NA	TRBJ2-7	TGTGCCACCTCAGACAGGGGGGGAAACGAGCAGTACTTC	CATSDRGGNEQYF
NA	TRBV5-1	NA	TRBJ2-7	TGCGCCAGCAGCTTGTTGGGGGTTCACGAGCAGTACTTC	CASSLLGVHEQYF
TRBD2	TRBV30	NA	TRBJ2-2	TGTGCCTGGAGTGGACCCCGAACTAGCGGAAACCGTGGAACCGGGGAGCTGTTTTTT	CAWSGPRTSGNRGTGELFF
TRBD2	TRBV4-2	NA	TRBJ2-5	TGTGCCAGCAGCCAAGAAACTAGCGGGAGCCTTGGGACCCAGTACTTC	CASSQETSGSLGTQYF
NA	TRBV6-1	NA	TRBJ2-5	TGTGCCAGCAGTGATGGCCTGTGGGCGGAGACCCAGTACTTC	CASSDGLWAETQYF
TRBD1	TRBV27	NA	TRBJ2-7	TGTGCCAGCAGAACCGGGACAGGGAGTCTTGAGCAGTACTTC	CASRTGTGSLEQYF
NA	TRBV11-3	NA	TRBJ2-1	TGTGCCAGCAGCTTAGGGGGGCTAGCGTCCTACAATGAGCAGTTCTTC	CASSLGGLASYNEQFF
NA	TRBV11-2	few	TRBJ2-7	TGTGCCAGCAGCCACGGACCCCACAAGTACTTC	CASSHGPHKYF
NA	TRBV2	NA	TRBJ1-2	TGTGCCAGCAGCGGACCAGCGGCCTACTATGGCTACACCTTC	CASSGPAAYYGYTF
TRBD1	TRBV7-9	NA	TRBJ1-1	TGTGCCAGCAGCTCACCGGGACAGGGTACGGCTGAAGCTTTCTTT	CASSSPGQGTAEAFF
TRBD2	TRBV6-4	NA	TRBJ2-3	TGTGCCAGCAGCCCACTAGCGGGAGAGGCAGATACGCAGTATTTT	CASSPLAGEADTQYF
TRBD1	TRBV4-1	NA	TRBJ2-7	TGCGCCAGCAGCCAAGATCTGGGGGGGACAGGGATGTCCTACGAGCAGTACTTC	CASSQDLGGTGMSYEQYF
TRBD2	TRBV28	NA	TRBJ2-7	TGTGCCAGCAGTCCCCGGACTAGCGGGACCTCCTTGTTGCAGTACTTC	CASSPRTSGTSLLQYF
NA	TRBV12-2	NA	TRBJ2-5	TGTGCAAGTCGCTTAGGAATTGGTAGCGGGAGGGAAGAGACCCAGTACTTC	CASRLGIGSGREETQYF
TRBD2	TRBV7-2	once	TRBJ2-7	TGTGCCAGCAGCATTAGCGGGGGATCCTACGAGCAGTACTTC	CASSISGGSYEQYF
NA	TRBV10-3	once	TRBJ2-1	TGTGCCATCAGCCAAGGGGCGACAGATTACAATGAGCAGTTCTTC	CAISQGATDYNEQFF
NA	TRBV19	once	TRBJ2-7	TGTGCCAGTAGTACAAGGAGAGCAGTTAGCTCCTACGAGCAGTACTTC	CASSTRRAVSSYEQYF
NA	TRBV5-6	NA	TRBJ1-4	TGTGCCAGCAGCTTGGGTCCAAATGAAAAACTGTTTTTT	CASSLGPNEKLFF
NA	TRBV15	NA	TRBJ2-7	TGTGCCACCAGCAGAGATAGTCAGTCCGTTTCCTACGAGCAGTACTTC	CATSRDSQSVSYEQYF
NA	TRBV9	NA	TRBJ2-3	TGTGCCAGCAGCCCGGACACCAACACAGATACGCAGTATTTT	CASSPDTNTDTQYF
NA	TRBV7-2	NA	TRBJ2-7	TGTGCCAGCAGCTTAGTAGGGGGGGACTCGTCCTACGAGCAGTACTTC	CASSLVGGDSSYEQYF
TRBD2	TRBV6-6	once	TRBJ2-1	TGTGCCAGCAGACCTAGCGGGCTGAGCTCCTACAATGAGCAGTTCTTC	CASRPSGLSSYNEQFF